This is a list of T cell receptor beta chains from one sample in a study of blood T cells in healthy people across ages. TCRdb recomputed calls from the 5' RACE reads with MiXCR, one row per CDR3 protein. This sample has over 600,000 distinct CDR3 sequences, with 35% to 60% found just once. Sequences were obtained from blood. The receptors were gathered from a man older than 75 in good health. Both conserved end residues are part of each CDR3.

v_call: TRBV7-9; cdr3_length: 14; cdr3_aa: CASSRQGGDTEAFF
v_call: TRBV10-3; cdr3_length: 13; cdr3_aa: CAISQGVRDGCTF
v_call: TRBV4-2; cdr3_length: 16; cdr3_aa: CASSRRTSGEAETQYF
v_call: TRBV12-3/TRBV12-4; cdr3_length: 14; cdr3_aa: CASSSTGLRETQYF
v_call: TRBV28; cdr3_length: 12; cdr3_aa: CASSLEGSPLHF
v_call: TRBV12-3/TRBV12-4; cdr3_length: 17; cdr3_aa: CASSFGTIRGGQETQYF
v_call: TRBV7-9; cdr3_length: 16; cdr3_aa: CATQGAAGLYNSPLHF
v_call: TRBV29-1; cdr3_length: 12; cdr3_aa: CSVRGQTNEQFF
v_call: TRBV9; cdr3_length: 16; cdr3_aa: CASSVVIAETTGELFF
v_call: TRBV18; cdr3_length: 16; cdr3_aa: CASSPGAGVTYNEQFF
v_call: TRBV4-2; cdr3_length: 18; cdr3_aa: CASSQGLGTSRNTGELFF
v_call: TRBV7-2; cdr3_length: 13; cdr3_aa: CASSPGIDEKLFF
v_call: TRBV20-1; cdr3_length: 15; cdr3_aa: CSARDGTIGANVLTF
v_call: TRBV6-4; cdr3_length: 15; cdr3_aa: CASSPGQGSYNEQYF
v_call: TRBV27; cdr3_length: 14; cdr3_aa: CASKDYSGANVLTF
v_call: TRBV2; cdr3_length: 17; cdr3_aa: CASTLGQGIMGNNEQYF
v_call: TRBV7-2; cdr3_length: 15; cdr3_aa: CASSLALAGGDEQYF
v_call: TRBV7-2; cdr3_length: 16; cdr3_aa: CASTLGLAGITDTQYF
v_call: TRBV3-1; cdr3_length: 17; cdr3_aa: CASSQRSLKGVRETQYF
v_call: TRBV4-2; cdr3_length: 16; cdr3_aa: CASSPGTSGVGNEQFF
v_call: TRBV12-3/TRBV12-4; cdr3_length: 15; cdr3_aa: CASSPMEPRGGELFF
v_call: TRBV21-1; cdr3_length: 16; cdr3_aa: CASSRHRLSSYNEQFF
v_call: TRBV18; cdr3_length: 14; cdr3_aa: CASSQDRGYSEQYF
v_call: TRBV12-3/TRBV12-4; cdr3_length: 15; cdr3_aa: CASSRTSGSSNEQFF
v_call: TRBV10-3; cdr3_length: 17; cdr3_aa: CAISERVAGAQWETQYF
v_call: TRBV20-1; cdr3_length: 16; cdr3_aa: CSARDNRRSYNSPLHF
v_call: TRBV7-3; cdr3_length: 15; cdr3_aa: CASSQTGVGTDAQYF
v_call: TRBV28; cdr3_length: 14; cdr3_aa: CASSVGQAYNEQFF
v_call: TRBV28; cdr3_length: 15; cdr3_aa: CASSFSTGRNQPQHF
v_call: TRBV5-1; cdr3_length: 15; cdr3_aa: CASSLRLAGNNEQFF
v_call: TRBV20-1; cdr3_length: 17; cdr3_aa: CSARSNDADRVLNEQFF
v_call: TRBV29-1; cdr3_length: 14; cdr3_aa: CSVVTSGDSYEQYF
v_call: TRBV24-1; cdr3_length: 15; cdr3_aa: CATSDGGASTDTQYF
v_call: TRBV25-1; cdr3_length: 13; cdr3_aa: CASSWGSGNTIYF
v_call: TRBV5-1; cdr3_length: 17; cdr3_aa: CASSRTGAGPEDTEAFF
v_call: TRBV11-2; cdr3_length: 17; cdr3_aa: CASSLKLTSGIIDTQYF
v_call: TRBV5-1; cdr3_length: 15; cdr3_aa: CASSTVTGRRGEQYF
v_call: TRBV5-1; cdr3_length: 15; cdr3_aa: CASSPPPFYSETQYF
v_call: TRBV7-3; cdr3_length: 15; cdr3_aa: CASSPEGGRYNEQFF
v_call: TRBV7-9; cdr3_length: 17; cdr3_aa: CASSQPQVDRNQETQYF
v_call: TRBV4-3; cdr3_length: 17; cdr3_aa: CASSQDHLTRAPNEQFF
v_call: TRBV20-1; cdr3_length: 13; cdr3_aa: CSSKRDTSYEQYF
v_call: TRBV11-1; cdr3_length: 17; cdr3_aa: CASSFSGGLEIPGELFF
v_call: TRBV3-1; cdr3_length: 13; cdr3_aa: CASSHRGDYGYTF
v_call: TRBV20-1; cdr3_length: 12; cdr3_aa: CSASLGSTEAFF
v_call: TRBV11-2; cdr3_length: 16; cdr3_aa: CASSLYAGTHSYEQYF
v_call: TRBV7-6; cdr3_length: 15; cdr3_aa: CASSLDGLPQETQYF